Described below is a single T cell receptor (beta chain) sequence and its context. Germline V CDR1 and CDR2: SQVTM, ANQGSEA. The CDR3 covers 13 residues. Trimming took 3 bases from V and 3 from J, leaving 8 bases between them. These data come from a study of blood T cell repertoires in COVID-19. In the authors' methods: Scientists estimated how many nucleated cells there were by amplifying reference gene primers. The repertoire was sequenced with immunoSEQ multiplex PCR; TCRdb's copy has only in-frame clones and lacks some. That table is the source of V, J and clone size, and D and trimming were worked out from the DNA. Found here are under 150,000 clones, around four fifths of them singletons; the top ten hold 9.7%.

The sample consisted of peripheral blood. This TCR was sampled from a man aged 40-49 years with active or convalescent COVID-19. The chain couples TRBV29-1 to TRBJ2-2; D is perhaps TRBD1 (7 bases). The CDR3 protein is CSVDRGDTGELFF. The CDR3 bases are TGCAGCGTTGACAGGGGGGACACCGGGGAGCTGTTTTTT.